A selection of T cell receptor beta chains follows, all from one sample in a study of T cell responses to AZD1222 COVID-19 vaccine. Assay: immunoSEQ multiplex PCR; the TCRdb copy retains only in-frame clones and omits some. The data show under 200,000 clones, more than 80% seen once. The sequencing used peripheral blood, collected on day 0 of AZD1222 vaccination. The receptors were sampled from an adult in good health. Each CDR3 is given with its conserved first and last residue. The D gene is left open where the match is weak. A clone size is listed for some rows: how often the clone was seen (once, few, many), or a class if it is expanded.

j_call v_call clone_size d_call cdr3_nt cdr3_aa
TRBJ2-2 TRBV12-3/TRBV12-4 once . TGTGCCAGCAGACTGACATTTTCCGGGGAGCTGTTTTTT CASRLTFSGELFF
TRBJ1-2 TRBV27 . . TGTGCCAGCAGTCCAATTCTACCGGGGCTAGGGGGCTACACCTTC CASSPILPGLGGYTF
TRBJ1-2 TRBV5-8 . TRBD1 TGTGCCAGCAGCGATGGACAGGGGAAAGTTAACTATGGCTACACCTTC CASSDGQGKVNYGYTF
TRBJ2-7 TRBV6-2/TRBV6-3 . TRBD1 TGTGCCAGCAGTTACGGGGACAGGGAAATTGACGAGCAGTACTTC CASSYGDREIDEQYF
TRBJ2-3 TRBV29-1 . TRBD2 TGCAGCCATCTGACTAGCTACACAGATACGCAGTATTTT CSHLTSYTDTQYF
TRBJ1-3 TRBV13 . TRBD1 TGTGCCAGCAGCAGGGGACAGGGGGACATATATTTT CASSRGQGDIYF
TRBJ1-2 TRBV4-2 . TRBD1 TGTGCCAGCAGCCAACCCGACAGGGATGTATATGGCTACACCTTC CASSQPDRDVYGYTF
TRBJ1-2 TRBV24-1 . . TGTGCCACCAGTGATGGAGGAGGGGACGGTGGCTACACCTTC CATSDGGGDGGYTF
TRBJ2-4 TRBV9 . TRBD2 TGTGCCAGCAGCGAGCGGGGGGGCCGGGCCAAAAACATTCAGTACTTC CASSERGGRAKNIQYF
TRBJ2-7 TRBV11-2 . . TGTGCCAGCAGCTTAGGTTACTACGAGCAGTACTTC CASSLGYYEQYF
TRBJ1-2 TRBV28 . . TGTGCCAGCAGTTTCATACAGGAGAAATATGGCTACACCTTC CASSFIQEKYGYTF
TRBJ1-6 TRBV19 . TRBD1 TGTGCCAGTAGTATCGGGACAGAGGGTTCACCCCTCCACTTT CASSIGTEGSPLHF
TRBJ1-2 TRBV5-1 . TRBD1 TGCGCCAGCAGCCCGGTCGGGACAGAATATGGCTACACCTTC CASSPVGTEYGYTF
TRBJ1-2 TRBV7-9 . . TGTGCCAGCAGCTTAGGCTACTCTAATGGCTACACCTTC CASSLGYSNGYTF
TRBJ2-1 TRBV5-1 few . TGCGCCAGCAGCTTGTTGGACCCAGGGAATAATGAGCAGTTCTTC CASSLLDPGNNEQFF
TRBJ1-6 TRBV5-6 . . TGTGCCAGCAGCTTGTCGGGACCGGTTTCACCCCTCCACTTT CASSLSGPVSPLHF
TRBJ1-3 TRBV19 once TRBD1 TGTGCCAGCCGGGACAGAGCAAATGCTTTCTCTGGAAACACCATATATTTT CASRDRANAFSGNTIYF
TRBJ1-6 TRBV12-3/TRBV12-4 once . TGTGCCAGCAGTTTCGGTGATTCACCCCTCCACTTT CASSFGDSPLHF
TRBJ2-3 TRBV5-1 . TRBD2 TGCGCCAGCAGCTACTATGGGACTAGCGGGGGGGCTGCAGATACGCAGTATTTT CASSYYGTSGGAADTQYF
TRBJ1-2 TRBV12-3/TRBV12-4 . . TGTGCCAGCAGTCTCCAGGGGATCGATGGCTACACCTTC CASSLQGIDGYTF
TRBJ2-2 TRBV19 . TRBD2 TGTGCCAGTAACCCGGTAGCGGGAACCGGGGAGCTGTTTTTT CASNPVAGTGELFF
TRBJ1-2 TRBV7-6 . . TGTGCCAGCAGCTTACAGGTCTTCGATGGCTACACCTTC CASSLQVFDGYTF
TRBJ2-1 TRBV27 . TRBD2 TGTGCCAGCAGTATAGGGACTAGCGGGAGGAATGAGCAGTTCTTC CASSIGTSGRNEQFF
TRBJ1-1 TRBV18 . . TGTGCCAGCTCGGCCGCTATGAACACTGAAGCTTTCTTT CASSAAMNTEAFF
TRBJ1-1 TRBV23-1 . TRBD1 TGCGCCAGCAGTCAATCACGCCGGGACAGATCCACTGAAGCTTTCTTT CASSQSRRDRSTEAFF
TRBJ1-1 TRBV19 . . TGTGCCAGTAGTATCCACTCTGAAGCTTTCTTT CASSIHSEAFF
TRBJ1-6 TRBV7-2 . TRBD1 TGTGCCAGCAGTGTTTCCGGACAGGGGAATTCACCCCTCCACTTT CASSVSGQGNSPLHF